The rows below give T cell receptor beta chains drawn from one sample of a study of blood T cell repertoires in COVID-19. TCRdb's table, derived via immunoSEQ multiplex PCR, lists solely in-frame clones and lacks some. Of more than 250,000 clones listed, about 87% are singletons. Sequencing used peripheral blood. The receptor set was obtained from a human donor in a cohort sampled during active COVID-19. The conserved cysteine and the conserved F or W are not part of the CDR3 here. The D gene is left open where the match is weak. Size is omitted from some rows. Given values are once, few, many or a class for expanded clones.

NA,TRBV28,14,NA,ASSLWHRILNTEAF
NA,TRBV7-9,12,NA,ASSPGASLYGYT
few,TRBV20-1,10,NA,SASGQGYGYT
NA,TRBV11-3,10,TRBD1,ASSVLQGKQF
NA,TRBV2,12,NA,ASSRGMDTGELF
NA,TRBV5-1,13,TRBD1,ASSARTGSNSPLH
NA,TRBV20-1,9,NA,SASKGETQY
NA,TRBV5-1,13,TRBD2,ASSLRGLTQETQY
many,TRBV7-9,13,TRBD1,ASSSRQGPGNTIY
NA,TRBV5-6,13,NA,ASSFYGRGPEKLF
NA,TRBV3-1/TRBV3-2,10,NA,ASSTQTGEQY
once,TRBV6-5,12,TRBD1,ASSLRGQGDTQY
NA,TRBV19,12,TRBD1,ASRLQGPDQPQH
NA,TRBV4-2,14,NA,ASSQQVAGLNEKLF